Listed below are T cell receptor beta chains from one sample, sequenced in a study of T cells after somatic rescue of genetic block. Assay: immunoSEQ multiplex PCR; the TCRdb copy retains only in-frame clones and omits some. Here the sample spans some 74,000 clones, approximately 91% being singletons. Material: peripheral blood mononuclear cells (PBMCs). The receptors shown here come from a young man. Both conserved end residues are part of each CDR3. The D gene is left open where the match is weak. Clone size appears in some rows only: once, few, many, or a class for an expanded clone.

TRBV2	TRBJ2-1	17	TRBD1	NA	CASRAILDRDVNNEQFF	TGTGCCAGCAGGGCAATCCTCGACAGGGATGTAAACAATGAGCAGTTCTTC
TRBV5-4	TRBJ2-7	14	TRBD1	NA	CASSPATGGYEQYF	TGTGCCAGCAGCCCGGCGACAGGGGGTTACGAGCAGTACTTC
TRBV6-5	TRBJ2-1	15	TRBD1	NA	CASSYRDSSYNEQFF	TGTGCCAGCAGTTACCGGGACAGCTCCTACAATGAGCAGTTCTTC
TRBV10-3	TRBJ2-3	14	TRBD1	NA	CAISLDRGTDTQYF	TGTGCCATCAGTTTGGACAGGGGGACAGATACGCAGTATTTT
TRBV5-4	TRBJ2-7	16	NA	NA	CASSLVGPPGTYEQYF	TGTGCCAGCAGCTTGGTAGGGCCCCCCGGGACCTACGAGCAGTACTTC
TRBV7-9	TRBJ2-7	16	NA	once	CASSSDRLVLGGEQYF	TGTGCCAGCAGCTCGGACAGGCTCGTGCTGGGGGGCGAGCAGTACTTC
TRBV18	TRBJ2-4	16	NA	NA	CASSPQDWWAKNIQYF	TGTGCCAGCTCACCACAGGACTGGTGGGCCAAAAACATTCAGTACTTC
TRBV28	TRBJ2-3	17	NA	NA	CASSRFLGGVRTDTQYF	TGTGCCAGCAGTAGGTTCTTAGGAGGTGTTCGCACAGATACGCAGTATTTT
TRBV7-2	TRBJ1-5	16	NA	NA	CASSQGGPGGNQPQHF	TGTGCCAGCAGCCAAGGAGGTCCAGGGGGCAATCAGCCCCAGCATTTT
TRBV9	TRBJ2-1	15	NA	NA	CASSVGASRVNEQFF	TGTGCCAGCAGCGTAGGGGCTAGCCGAGTCAATGAGCAGTTCTTC
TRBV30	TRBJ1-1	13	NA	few	CAWSVLRPEGAFF	TGTGCCTGGAGTGTACTCAGGCCTGAGGGGGCTTTCTTT
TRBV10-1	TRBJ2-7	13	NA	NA	CASSGGYPYEQYF	TGCGCCAGCAGTGGAGGGTATCCCTACGAGCAGTACTTC
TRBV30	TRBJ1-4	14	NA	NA	CAWKEKGPNEKLFF	TGTGCCTGGAAGGAAAAGGGGCCTAATGAAAAACTGTTTTTT
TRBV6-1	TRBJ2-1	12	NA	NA	CASSELRNEQFF	TGTGCCAGCAGTGAACTCCGGAATGAGCAGTTCTTC
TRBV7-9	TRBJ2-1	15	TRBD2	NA	CASRHPGLADGEQFF	TGTGCCAGCAGACACCCGGGACTAGCGGACGGAGAGCAGTTCTTC
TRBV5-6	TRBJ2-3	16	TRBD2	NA	CASSFKRGAYTDTQYF	TGTGCCAGCAGCTTTAAGCGGGGGGCCTACACAGATACGCAGTATTTT
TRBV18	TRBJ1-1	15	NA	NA	CASSPRTAANTEAFF	TGTGCCAGCTCACCCCGGACAGCTGCGAACACTGAAGCTTTCTTT
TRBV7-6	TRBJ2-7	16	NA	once	CASSLKAAGAYYEQYF	TGTGCCAGCAGCCTCAAAGCCGCGGGGGCCTACTACGAGCAGTACTTC
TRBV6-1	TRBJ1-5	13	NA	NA	CASSERWTATQHF	TGTGCCAGCAGTGAACGCTGGACCGCGACCCAGCATTTT
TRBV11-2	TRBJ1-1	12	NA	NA	CASSFGGTEAFF	TGTGCCAGCAGCTTCGGGGGGACTGAAGCTTTCTTT
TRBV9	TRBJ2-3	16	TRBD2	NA	CASSVVSGSGRDTQYF	TGTGCCAGCAGCGTAGTGAGCGGGAGTGGAAGAGATACGCAGTATTTT
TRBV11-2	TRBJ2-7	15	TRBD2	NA	CASRSSGRALVEQYF	TGTGCCAGCAGGTCAAGCGGGAGGGCCCTTGTAGAGCAGTACTTC
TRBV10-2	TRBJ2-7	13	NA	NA	CAVMGIRSYEQYF	TGCGCCGTCATGGGAATCCGATCCTACGAGCAGTACTTC
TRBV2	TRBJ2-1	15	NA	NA	CASSEALAAYNEQFF	TGTGCCAGCAGTGAAGCATTAGCGGCATACAATGAGCAGTTCTTC
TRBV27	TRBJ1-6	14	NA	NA	CASSLSPNSVPLHF	TGTGCCAGCAGTTTATCGCCCAACAGCGTCCCCCTCCACTTT
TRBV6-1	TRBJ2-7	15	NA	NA	CASSVGTLSSYEQYF	TGTGCCAGCAGTGTGGGGACACTGAGCTCCTACGAGCAGTACTTC
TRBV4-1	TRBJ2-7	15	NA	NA	CASSQVAFGDYEQYF	TGCGCCAGCAGCCAAGTGGCGTTCGGGGACTACGAGCAGTACTTC
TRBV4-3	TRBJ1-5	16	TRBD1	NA	CASSQTGTGGNQPQHF	TGCGCCAGCAGCCAAACCGGGACAGGGGGCAATCAGCCCCAGCATTTT
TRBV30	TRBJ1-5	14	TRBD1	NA	CAWSRGQGGQPQHF	TGTGCCTGGAGTCGGGGACAGGGTGGGCAGCCCCAGCATTTT
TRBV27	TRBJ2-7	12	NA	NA	CASSPGPYEQYF	TGTGCCAGCAGCCCGGGCCCCTACGAGCAGTACTTC
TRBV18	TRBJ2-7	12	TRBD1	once	CASSTGQYEQYF	TGTGCCAGCTCAACGGGACAGTACGAGCAGTACTTC